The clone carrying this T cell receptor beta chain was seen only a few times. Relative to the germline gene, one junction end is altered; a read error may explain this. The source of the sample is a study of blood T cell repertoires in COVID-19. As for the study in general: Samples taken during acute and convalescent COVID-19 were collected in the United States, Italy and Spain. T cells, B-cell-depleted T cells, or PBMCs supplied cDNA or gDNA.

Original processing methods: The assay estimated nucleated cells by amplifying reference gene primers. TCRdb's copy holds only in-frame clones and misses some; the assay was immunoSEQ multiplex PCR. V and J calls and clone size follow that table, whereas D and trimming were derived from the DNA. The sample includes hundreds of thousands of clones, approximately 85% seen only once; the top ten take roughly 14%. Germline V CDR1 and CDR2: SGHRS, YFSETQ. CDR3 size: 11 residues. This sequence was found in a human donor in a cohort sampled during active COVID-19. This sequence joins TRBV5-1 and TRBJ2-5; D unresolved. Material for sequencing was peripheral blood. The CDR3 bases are TGCGCCAGCAGTTACCAGGAGACCCAGTACTTC. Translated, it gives CASSYQETQYF.